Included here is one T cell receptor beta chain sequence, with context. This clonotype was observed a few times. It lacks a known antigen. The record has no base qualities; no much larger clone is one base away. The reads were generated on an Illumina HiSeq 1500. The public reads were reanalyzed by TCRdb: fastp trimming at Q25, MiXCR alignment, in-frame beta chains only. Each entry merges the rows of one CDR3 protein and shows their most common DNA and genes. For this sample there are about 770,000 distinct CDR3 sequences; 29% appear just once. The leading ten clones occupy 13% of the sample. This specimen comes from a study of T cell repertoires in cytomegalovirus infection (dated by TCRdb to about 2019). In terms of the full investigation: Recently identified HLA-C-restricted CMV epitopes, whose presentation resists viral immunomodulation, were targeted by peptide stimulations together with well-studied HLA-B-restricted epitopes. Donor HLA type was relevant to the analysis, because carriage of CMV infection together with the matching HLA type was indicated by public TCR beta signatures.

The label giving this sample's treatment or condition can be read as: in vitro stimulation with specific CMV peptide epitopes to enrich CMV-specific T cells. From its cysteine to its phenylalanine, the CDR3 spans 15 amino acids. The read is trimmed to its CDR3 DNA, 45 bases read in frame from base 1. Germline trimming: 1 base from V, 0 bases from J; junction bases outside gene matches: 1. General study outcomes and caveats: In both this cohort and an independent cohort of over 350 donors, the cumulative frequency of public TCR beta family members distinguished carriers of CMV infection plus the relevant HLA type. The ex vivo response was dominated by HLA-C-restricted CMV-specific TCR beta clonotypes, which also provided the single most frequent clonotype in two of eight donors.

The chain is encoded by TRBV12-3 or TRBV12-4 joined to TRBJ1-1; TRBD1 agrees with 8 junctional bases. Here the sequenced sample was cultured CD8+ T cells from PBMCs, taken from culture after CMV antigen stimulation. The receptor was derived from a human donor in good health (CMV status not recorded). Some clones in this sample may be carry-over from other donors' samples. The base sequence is TGTGCCAGCAGTTTAGACAGGGGGGTGAACACTGAAGCTTTCTTT. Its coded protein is CASSLDRGVNTEAFF.